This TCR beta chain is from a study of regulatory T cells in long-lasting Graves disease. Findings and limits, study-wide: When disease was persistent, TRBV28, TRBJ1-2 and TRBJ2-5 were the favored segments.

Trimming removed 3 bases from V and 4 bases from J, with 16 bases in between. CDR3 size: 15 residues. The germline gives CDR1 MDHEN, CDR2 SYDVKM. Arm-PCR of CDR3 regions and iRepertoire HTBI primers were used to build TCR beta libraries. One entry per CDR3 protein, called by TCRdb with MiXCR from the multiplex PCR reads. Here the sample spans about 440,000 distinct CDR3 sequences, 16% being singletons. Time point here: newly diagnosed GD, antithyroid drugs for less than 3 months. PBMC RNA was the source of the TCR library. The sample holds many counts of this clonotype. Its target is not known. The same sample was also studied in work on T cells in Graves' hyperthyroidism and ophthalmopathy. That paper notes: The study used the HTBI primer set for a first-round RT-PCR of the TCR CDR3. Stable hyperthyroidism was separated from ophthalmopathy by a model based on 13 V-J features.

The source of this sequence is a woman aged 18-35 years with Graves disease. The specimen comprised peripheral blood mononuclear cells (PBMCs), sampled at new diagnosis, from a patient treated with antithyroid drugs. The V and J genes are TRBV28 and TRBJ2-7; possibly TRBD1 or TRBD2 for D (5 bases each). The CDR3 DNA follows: TGTGCCAGCAGTTTGTTGGGCCCGGGGCCTTACGAGCAGTACTTC. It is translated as CASSLLGPGPYEQYF.